The source of this TCR beta chain is a study of T cells in Graves' hyperthyroidism and ophthalmopathy. About this clonotype: Its cognate antigen is unknown.

Amplification targeted TCR beta CDR3 regions from RNA transcripts. Researchers ran a first-round RT-PCR on the TCR CDR3 using the HTBI primer set. TCRdb reprocessed the multiplex PCR reads with MiXCR, giving one entry per CDR3 protein. Of around 600,000 distinct CDR3 sequences detected, roughly 15% appear once; the ten largest clones hold roughly an eighth. Trimming took 5 bases from V and 5 from J, leaving 12 bases between them. In germline, CDR1 is LGHNT, CDR2 FRNRAP. This CDR3 comprises 14 residues. Clinical symptoms, serum thyroxine, TRAb, thyroid ultrasound and orbital computed tomography informed diagnoses. Notes on the study in general: Most thyroid clonotypes with frequency above 0.001 were detected in blood.

The origin of this receptor is a woman between 45 and 60 years old with Graves' ophthalmopathy. V is TRBV12-5 and J is TRBJ2-2; a weak D match, TRBD1 (6 bases). Sequencing used blood. The CDR3 region is CASGLGGWTGELFF. DNA of the CDR3: TGTGCTAGTGGTCTAGGGGGTTGGACCGGGGAGCTGTTTTTT. Together with reference TRBV12-5 and TRBJ2-2, the CDR3 gives the full variable domain: DARVTQTPRHKVTEMGQEVTMRCQPILGHNTVFWYRQTMMQGLELLAYFRNRAPLDDSGMPKDRFSAEMPDATLATLKIQPSEPRDSAVYFCASGLGGWTGELFFGEGSRLTVL.